Shown below are 17 T cell receptor beta chains from a single sample sequenced in a study of cytomegalovirus exposure and HLA in healthy donors. With 60 Vbeta and 13 Jbeta primers, the PCR was carried out. Some clones are missing from TCRdb's copy, which holds only in-frame ones; the method was immunoSEQ multiplex PCR. The data show 160,000 or so clones, roughly 76% seen once. The specimen was PBMCs. The receptor source for this set is a woman aged 50 to 60 in good health and CMV-seronegative.

Worth noting for this clone: At the DNA level, this CDR3 is encoded by other sequences in the same sample as well. The chain couples TRBV18 to TRBJ1-2, with 7 bases that match TRBD1. The V segment lost 0 bases and the J segment 4 bases; nucleotides outside the gene matches: 5. CDR3 length: 15 amino acids. Germline V CDR1 and CDR2: KGHSH, LQKENI. The CDR3 region is CASSPPDKGAYGYTF. As DNA, the CDR3 is TGTGCCAGCTCACCACCGGACAAGGGGGCCTATGGCTACACCTTC.

This sequence joins TRBV6-5 and TRBJ2-7; possibly TRBD1 for D (6 bases). This CDR3 is built from 13 residues. The V gene's germline CDR1 is MNHEY and CDR2 SVGAGI. V dropped 5 bases and J dropped 4 bases, with 12 bases sitting between them. CDR3 nucleotide sequence: TGTGCCAGCAGTGCCGGGACACCATACGAGCAGTACTTC. Its translation is CASSAGTPYEQYF.

The chain is built from TRBV2 and TRBJ2-2; 10 bases fit TRBD1. From germline, CDR1 is SNHLY and CDR2 FYNNEI. There are 15 residues in the CDR3. V was pared by 6 bases and J by 4 bases, with 5 bases of the junction left unmatched. The CDR3 DNA is TGTGCCAGCAGCGGGACAGGGGCCCTCACCGGGGAGCTGTTTTTT. This encodes CASSGTGALTGELFF. The full variable domain, completed using reference TRBV2 and TRBJ2-2, is EPEVTQTPSHQVTQMGQEVILRCVPISNHLYFYWYRQILGQKVEFLVSFYNNEISEKSEIFDDQFSVERPDGSNFTLKIRSTKLEDSAMYFCASSGTGALTGELFFGEGSRLTVL.

This chain joins TRBV7-2 and TRBJ1-4; D gene unclear. CDR1 is SGHTA and CDR2 is FQGNSA in the germline V gene. This CDR3 contains 17 residues. V was clipped by 1 base and J by 7 bases, with 19 bases between them. CDR3 in amino acids: CASSLVLSSSTGEKLFF. The CDR3 coding sequence is TGTGCCAGCAGCTTAGTTCTTTCTTCTTCAACGGGTGAAAAACTGTTTTTT.

The chain carries TRBV14 and TRBJ2-2; the D gene is possibly TRBD2 (5 bases). CDR3 length equals 13 residues. V was shortened by 1 base and J by 6 bases, with 6 bases between the two germline ends. Germline V gives CDR1 SGHDN, CDR2 FVKESK. The CDR3 DNA follows: TGTGCCAGCAGCCAAGTACTAGCCGGGGAGCTGTTTTTT. Translation: CASSQVLAGELFF.

The rearrangement links TRBV4-3 to TRBJ2-1; D remains ambiguous. The V gene lost 4 bases and the J gene lost 5 bases, with 9 bases spanning the gap. The germline V gene encodes CDR1 LGHNA and CDR2 YSLEER. The CDR3 is 13 residues long. CDR3 bases: TGCGCCAGCAGCCTTCGCAGAAACAATGAGCAGTTCTTC. It specifies CASSLRRNNEQFF.

This clone has only a few counts. The gene calls are TRBV28 and TRBJ1-1, with D hard to call. The CDR3 length is 16 residues. Germline V gene sequence: CDR1 MDHEN, CDR2 SYDVKM. Trimming shortened V by 1 base and J by 0 bases, and 12 bases separated the two germline ends. The CDR3 protein is CASSLSPDMMNTEAFF. In DNA form, the CDR3 reads TGTGCCAGCAGTTTATCCCCAGACATGATGAACACTGAAGCTTTCTTT.

This sequence joins TRBV6-5 and TRBJ2-7, with D perhaps matching TRBD1 (5 bases). Per the germline V gene, CDR1 is MNHEY and CDR2 is SVGAGI. CDR3 length: 15 residues. V lost 0 bases and J lost 3, with 12 bases in between. The CDR3 DNA follows: TGTGCCAGCAGTTACTCGTTCCAGGGTTACTACGAGCAGTACTTC. This codes for CASSYSFQGYYEQYF.

The gene calls are TRBV5-5 and TRBJ2-5; unclear D gene. The J call may be in error: the DNA end matches TRBJ2-7 better. Germline V gene lookup returns CDR1 SGHKS and CDR2 YYEKEE (reference sequence). CDR3 size: 11 residues. The CDR3 sequence: CASSLGYEQYF. The CDR3, as DNA: TGTGCCAGCAGCTTGGGGTACGAGCAGTACTTC.

The rearrangement joins TRBV6-6 to TRBJ1-1, with a possible D match to TRBD1 (5 bases). CDR1 is MNHNY, CDR2 SVGAGI, per germline (reference sequence). The V gene lost 7 bases and the J gene lost 5 bases, with 17 bases spanning the gap. This CDR3 comprises 14 residues. The CDR3 is CASIPVGGWTEAFF. The CDR3, as DNA: TGTGCCAGCATCCCCGTGGGGGGTTGGACTGAAGCTTTCTTT.

In the case of this clone: An end of the junction differs from the germline gene, which may be a read error. The V call is TRBV7-9, the J call TRBJ2-5, with D maybe TRBD1 (5 bases). CDR1 and CDR2 (germline): SEHNR, FQNEAQ (reference sequence). The CDR3 extends over 12 amino acids. The chain's CDR3 is CSSSHTGETQYF. The CDR3 DNA follows: TGTTCCAGCAGCCATACAGGAGAGACCCAGTACTTC. The whole variable domain, filled in from reference TRBV7-9 and TRBJ2-5, reads DTGVSQNPRHKITKRGQNVTFRCDPISEHNRLYWYRQTLGQGPEFLTYFQNEAQLEKSRLLSDRFSAERPKGSFSTLEIQRTEQGDSAMYLCSSSHTGETQYFGPGTRLLVL.

The gene calls are TRBV7-9 and TRBJ2-7; 8 nucleotides align to TRBD1. After removal of 5 bases from V and 5 bases from J, the junction contained 11 bases not matched to a gene. Germline-derived CDR1 and CDR2 are SEHNR and FQNEAQ (reference sequence). This CDR3 region has 15 residues. The CDR3 DNA reads as TGTGCCAGCAGCCCAGGACAGGGCTCTAGGGACGAGCAGTACTTC. Its translation: CASSPGQGSRDEQYF.

The CDR3 bases are TGTGCCAGCAGGAGTCCTAGCGGGGGTTGGGATACGCAGTATTTT. Protein sequence: CASRSPSGGWDTQYF. The chain recombines TRBV6-5 with TRBJ2-3; 10 positions agree with TRBD2. Germline-derived CDR1 and CDR2 are MNHEY and SVGAGI. There are 15 residues in the CDR3. Unmatched junction bases numbered 9, after V lost 6 bases and J lost 6 bases.

The chain has TRBV23-1 and TRBJ1-3; D not resolved. TRBV23-1 belongs to the ORF category, with a function that is uncertain. V gave up 1 base and J gave up 1 base, with 8 bases separating them. This CDR3 contains 15 residues. The CDR3 coding sequence is TGCGCCAGCAGTCAATTCGAGGTATCTGGAAACACCATATATTTT. Protein product: CASSQFEVSGNTIYF.

This chain connects TRBV19 to TRBJ1-5; 7 positions agree with TRBD1. The J segment lost 1 base and the V segment lost 4 bases, leaving 7 bases of the junction unmatched. Germline V lookup: CDR1 LNHDA, CDR2 SQIVND (reference sequence). The CDR3 has 16 amino acids. The CDR3 loop is CASSKTGEGSNQPQHF. The CDR3 DNA is TGTGCCAGTAGTAAAACAGGGGAAGGGAGCAATCAGCCCCAGCATTTT.

This clone appeared a single time. The chain recombines TRBV27 with TRBJ2-5; TRBD1 agrees at 9 bases. The CDR3 consists of 16 residues. After removal of 2 bases from V and 5 bases from J, the junction contained 9 bases not matched to a gene. Germline lookup yields CDR1 MNHEY and CDR2 SMNVEV (reference sequence). The CDR3 reads CASSLVMGQGMETQYF. For the CDR3, the DNA is TGTGCCAGCAGTTTAGTTATGGGACAGGGCATGGAGACCCAGTACTTC.

J is TRBJ2-5 and V is TRBV9; possible D gene TRBD2, 7 bases. The CDR3 covers 15 residues. Germline loops: CDR1 SGDLS, CDR2 YYNGEE. The V gene lost 6 bases and the J gene lost 3 bases, with 18 bases spanning the gap. In nucleotides, the CDR3 is TGTGCCAGCACCCAGGGAGGGGGGGTCGAAGAGACCCAGTACTTC. This sequence encodes CASTQGGGVEETQYF.